This T cell receptor (beta chain) derives from a study of intratumoral heterogeneity in liver cancer. As for the study more broadly: Across the full approximately 13-patient cohort, most patients were male and a median age of about 61 years was recorded. To investigate intratumor heterogeneity, the study integrated RNA-seq, DNA sequencing, TCR-seq and SNP array data drawn from multiple regions of hepatocellular carcinoma specimens. A total of some 70 multiregional samples from around 15 HCC patients, consisting of approximately 50 tumoral and 20 or so adjacent nontumoral regions, were included in the overall cohort.

Using the immunoSEQ assay, the TCR beta chain CDR3 regions were sequenced from genomic DNA. Primers annealing to V and J segments amplified rearranged VDJ segments. In the authors' own workflow: Clonality and richness metrics were computed with the ImmunoSeq Analyzer software. Differentially abundant clones between regions were identified using Fisher's exact test plus a beta-binomial method for added stringency. TCRdb carries this immuneACCESS record with in-frame sequences only. Its versions omit some clonotypes, under half of them owing to an unresolved V gene in the studies checked, with the rest unexplained. For V, J and clone size, that table is used; D and trimming come from the DNA. Recorded for this sample are approximately 20,000 clones; around 75% of them occurred a single time. About a sixth of the sample lies in the top ten. All patients had early-stage hepatocellular carcinoma and received no therapy before surgical resection. The sampled areas showed no macroscopic signs of necrosis or hemorrhage. TCR sequencing (ImmunoSeq) was performed on multiple regions from a couple of patients. Frozen tissue samples from resection were taken at least 1 cm away from one another. Samples labelled N were derived from nontumoral liver tissue adjacent to the tumor. Genomic DNA was isolated from bulk tissue with the DNeasy blood and tissue kit.

General findings and caveats noted by the study authors: The authors acknowledged a relatively low patient number and under-sampled tumor-infiltrating lymphocyte representation as limitations.

In the case of this clone: Its antigen has not been determined. Nothing much larger sits one base from this clone, and base qualities are not available.

Looking up the germline V gene yields CDR1 SQVTM and CDR2 ANQGSEA. Measured from the cysteine to the phenylalanine, the CDR3 is 12 residues long. Only the CDR3 DNA stays, 36 bases, in frame from base 1. Trimming at the junction amounts to 3 bases on V and 2 bases on J, and the germline ends lie 8 bases apart. This TCR derives from a woman in her 70s with hepatocellular carcinoma. The chain uses TRBV29-1 and TRBJ2-7; confidence is insufficient to name the D gene. This material consisted of tumor-adjacent normal tissue, taken before any cancer treatment. The CDR3 is CSVDTAAYEQYF. The DNA is as follows: TGCAGCGTTGACACGGCAGCCTACGAGCAGTACTTC.